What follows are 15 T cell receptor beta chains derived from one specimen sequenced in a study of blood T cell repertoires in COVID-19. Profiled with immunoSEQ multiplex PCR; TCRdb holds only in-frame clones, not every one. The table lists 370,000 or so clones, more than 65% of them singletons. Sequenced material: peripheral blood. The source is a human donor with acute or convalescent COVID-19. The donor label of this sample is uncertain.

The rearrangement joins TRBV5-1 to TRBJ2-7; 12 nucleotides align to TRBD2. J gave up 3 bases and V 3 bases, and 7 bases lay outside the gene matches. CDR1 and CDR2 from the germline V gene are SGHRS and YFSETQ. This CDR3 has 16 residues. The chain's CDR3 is CASSYGLAGLYYEQYF. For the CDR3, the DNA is TGCGCCAGCAGCTACGGACTAGCGGGACTTTACTACGAGCAGTACTTC.

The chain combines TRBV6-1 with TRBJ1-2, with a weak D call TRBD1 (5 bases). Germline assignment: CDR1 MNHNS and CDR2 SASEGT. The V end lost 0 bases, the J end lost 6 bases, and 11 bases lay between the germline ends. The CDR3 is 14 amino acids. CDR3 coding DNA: TGTGCCAGCAGTGAAGCTGGCGGGGCGGATGGCTACACCTTC. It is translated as CASSEAGGADGYTF.

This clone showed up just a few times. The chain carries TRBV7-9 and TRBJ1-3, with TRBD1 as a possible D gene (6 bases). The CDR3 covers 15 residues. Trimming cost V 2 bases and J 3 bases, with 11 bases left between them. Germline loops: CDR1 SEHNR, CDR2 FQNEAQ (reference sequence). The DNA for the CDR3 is TGTGCCAGCAGCTTACTCACAGGGTATGGAAACACCATATATTTT. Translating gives CASSLLTGYGNTIYF. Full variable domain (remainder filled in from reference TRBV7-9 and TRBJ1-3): DTGVSQNPRHKITKRGQNVTFRCDPISEHNRLYWYRQTLGQGPEFLTYFQNEAQLEKSRLLSDRFSAERPKGSFSTLEIQRTEQGDSAMYLCASSLLTGYGNTIYFGEGSWLTVV.

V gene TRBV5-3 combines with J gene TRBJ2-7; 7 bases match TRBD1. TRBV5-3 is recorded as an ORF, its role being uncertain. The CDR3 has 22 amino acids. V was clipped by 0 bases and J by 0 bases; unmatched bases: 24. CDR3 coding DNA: TGTGCCAGAAGCTTGGTTCCTCGACTGGGACAGACCCAAGGAGTTATCTCCTACGAGCAGTACTTC. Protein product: CARSLVPRLGQTQGVISYEQYF.

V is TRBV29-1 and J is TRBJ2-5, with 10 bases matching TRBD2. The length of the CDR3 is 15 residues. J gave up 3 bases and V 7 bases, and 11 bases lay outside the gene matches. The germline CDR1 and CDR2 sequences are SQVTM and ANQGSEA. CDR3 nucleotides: TGCAGCGGTTTGCTCGGACTAGCGGATAAAGAGACCCAGTACTTC. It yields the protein CSGLLGLADKETQYF.

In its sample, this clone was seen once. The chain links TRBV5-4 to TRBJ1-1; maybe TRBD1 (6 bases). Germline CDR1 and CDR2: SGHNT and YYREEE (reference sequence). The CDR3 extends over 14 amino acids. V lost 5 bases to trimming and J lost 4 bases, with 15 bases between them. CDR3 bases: TGTGCCAGCAGGAAAGAGTTAGGGGGCACTGAAGCTTTCTTT. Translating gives CASRKELGGTEAFF.

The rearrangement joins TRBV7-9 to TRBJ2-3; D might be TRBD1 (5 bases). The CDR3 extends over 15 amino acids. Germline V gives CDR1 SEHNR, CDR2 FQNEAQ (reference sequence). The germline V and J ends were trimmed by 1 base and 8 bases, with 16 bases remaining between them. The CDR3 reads CASSLEGPSRGTQYF. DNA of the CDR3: TGTGCCAGCAGCTTAGAGGGCCCCAGTAGGGGTACGCAGTATTTT.

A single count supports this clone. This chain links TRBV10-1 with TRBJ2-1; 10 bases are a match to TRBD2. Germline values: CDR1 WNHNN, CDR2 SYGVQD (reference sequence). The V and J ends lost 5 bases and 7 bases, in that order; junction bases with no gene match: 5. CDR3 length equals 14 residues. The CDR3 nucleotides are TGCGCCAGCAGTACTAGCGGGGTCTTTAATGAGCAGTTCTTC. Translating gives CASSTSGVFNEQFF.

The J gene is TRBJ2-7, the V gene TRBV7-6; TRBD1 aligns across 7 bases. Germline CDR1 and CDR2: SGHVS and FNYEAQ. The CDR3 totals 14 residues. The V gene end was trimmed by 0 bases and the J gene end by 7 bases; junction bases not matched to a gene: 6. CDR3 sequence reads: CASSLATGMEEQYF. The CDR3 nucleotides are TGTGCCAGCAGCTTAGCGACAGGGATGGAGGAGCAGTACTTC.

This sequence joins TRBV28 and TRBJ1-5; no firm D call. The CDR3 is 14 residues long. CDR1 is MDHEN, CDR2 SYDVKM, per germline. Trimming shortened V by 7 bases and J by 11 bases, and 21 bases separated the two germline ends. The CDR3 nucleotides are TGTGCCAGCACAGACGCCAGAGGGTCCGGAGCCCAGCATTTT. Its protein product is CASTDARGSGAQHF.

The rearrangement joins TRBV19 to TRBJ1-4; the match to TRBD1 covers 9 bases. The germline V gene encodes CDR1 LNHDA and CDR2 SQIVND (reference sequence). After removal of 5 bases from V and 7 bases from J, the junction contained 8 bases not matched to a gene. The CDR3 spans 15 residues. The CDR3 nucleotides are TGTGCCAGTAGTCTCCGCCCGGGACAGGGTGAAAAACTGTTTTTT. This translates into CASSLRPGQGEKLFF. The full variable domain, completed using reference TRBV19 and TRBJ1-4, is DGGITQSPKYLFRKEGQNVTLSCEQNLNHDAMYWYRQDPGQGLRLIYYSQIVNDFQKGDIAEGYSVSREKKESFPLTVTSAQKNPTAFYLCASSLRPGQGEKLFFGSGTQLSVL.

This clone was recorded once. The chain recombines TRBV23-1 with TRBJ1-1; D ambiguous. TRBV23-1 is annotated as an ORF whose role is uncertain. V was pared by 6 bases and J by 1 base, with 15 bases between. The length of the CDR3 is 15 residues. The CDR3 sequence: CASSPFGPGNTEAFF. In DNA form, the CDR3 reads TGCGCCAGCAGCCCGTTCGGCCCGGGGAACACTGAAGCTTTCTTT.

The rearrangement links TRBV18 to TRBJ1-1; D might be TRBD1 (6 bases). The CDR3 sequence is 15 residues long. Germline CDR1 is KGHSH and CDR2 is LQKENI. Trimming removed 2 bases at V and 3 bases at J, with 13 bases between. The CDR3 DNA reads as TGTGCCAGCTCACCATTGGCAGGGGCGGACACTGAAGCTTTCTTT. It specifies CASSPLAGADTEAFF.

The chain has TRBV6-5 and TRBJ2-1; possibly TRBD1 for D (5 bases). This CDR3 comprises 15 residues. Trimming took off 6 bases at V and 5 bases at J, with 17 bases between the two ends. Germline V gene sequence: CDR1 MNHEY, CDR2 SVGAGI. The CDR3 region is CASSPLGAQNNEQFF. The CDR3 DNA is TGTGCCAGCAGCCCCCTAGGGGCGCAGAACAATGAGCAGTTCTTC.

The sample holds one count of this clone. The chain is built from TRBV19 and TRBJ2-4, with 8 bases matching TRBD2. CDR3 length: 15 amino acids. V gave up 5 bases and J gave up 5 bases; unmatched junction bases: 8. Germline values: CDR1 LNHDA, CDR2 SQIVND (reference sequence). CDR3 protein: CASSDSGARENIQYF. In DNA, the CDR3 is TGTGCCAGTAGTGATAGCGGGGCCAGGGAAAACATTCAGTACTTC.